The 11 T cell receptor beta chains below were found in one sample sequenced in a study of regulatory T cells in long-lasting Graves disease. Sample time point: persistent/refractory GD, antithyroid drugs over 5 years with positive TRAb. RNA isolated from PBMCs was used to make the TCR library. The TCR beta library used iRepertoire HTBI primers with Arm-PCR amplification of CDR3. MiXCR, applied by TCRdb to the multiplex PCR reads, yields one record per CDR3 protein. The data show about 470,000 distinct CDR3 sequences, around 20% seen once. The source was peripheral blood mononuclear cells (PBMCs), collected when the disease was refractory, from a patient treated with antithyroid drugs. The origin of the receptors is a female donor with Graves disease.

This clonotype was recorded at least ten times. This chain links TRBV6-1 with TRBJ2-2; TRBD2 is a possible D gene (5 bases). The ends were cut back, 6 bases at V and 1 base at J, with 9 bases in the middle. CDR3 size: 14 residues. Germline CDR1 and CDR2: MNHNS and SASEGT. The CDR3 sequence is CASREDRNTGELFF. Written as DNA, the CDR3 is TGTGCCAGCAGGGAGGATCGGAACACCGGGGAGCTGTTTTTT.

The chain recombines TRBV27 with TRBJ2-7; TRBD2 agrees at 8 bases. Trimming removed 4 bases from V and 3 bases from J; junction bases left unmatched: 5. The germline V gene encodes CDR1 MNHEY and CDR2 SMNVEV (reference sequence). This CDR3 contains 14 residues. Written as DNA, the CDR3 is TGTGCCAGCAGTTCGCTAGCGGGCGGCTACGAGCAGTACTTC. It yields the protein CASSSLAGGYEQYF.

The rearrangement joins TRBV7-9 to TRBJ2-2; D gene unclear. This CDR3 region has 14 residues. The V end was cut by 3 bases, the J end by 1 base, with 6 bases between. CDR1 and CDR2 (germline): SEHNR, FQNEAQ (reference sequence). As DNA, the CDR3 is TGTGCCAGCAGCTTCACCCTGAACACCGGGGAGCTGTTTTTT. It yields the protein CASSFTLNTGELFF.

In DNA, the CDR3 is TGTGCCAGTCCCCCCACGCGGGCGGACCTTGGGGATACGCAGTATTTT. Residues: CASPPTRADLGDTQYF. This chain connects TRBV6-1 to TRBJ2-3; a weak D match, TRBD2 (5 bases). The V gene's germline CDR1 is MNHNS and CDR2 SASEGT. The CDR3 has 16 amino acids. The ends were cut back, 9 bases at V and 6 bases at J, with 25 bases in the middle.

Comment on this clonotype: This may be a read error, as it is one base from a much larger clone. The CDR3 does not end in the conserved phenylalanine or tryptophan, so this is likely a read error. The chain has TRBV28 and TRBJ2-7; perhaps TRBD1 as D (5 bases). Germline V lookup: CDR1 MDHEN, CDR2 SYDVKM. CDR3 length equals 16 residues. V gave up 2 bases and J gave up 0 bases, with 14 bases separating them. DNA of the CDR3: TGTGCCAGCAGTTTAAGTTCAGGGTCGAGCTCCTACGAGCAGTACCTC. This codes for CASSLSSGSSSYEQYL.

This clonotype was detected many times. This chain links TRBV6-1 with TRBJ1-1; D possibly corresponds to TRBD1 (5 bases). This CDR3 is 13 amino acids long. The V and J ends lost 2 bases and 4 bases respectively, with 8 bases between them. From germline, CDR1 is MNHNS and CDR2 SASEGT. The chain's CDR3 is CASSEYRITEAFF. In nucleotides, the CDR3 is TGTGCCAGCAGTGAATACAGGATCACTGAAGCTTTCTTT.

The rearrangement links TRBV5-1 to TRBJ1-4; 10 bases fit TRBD1. CDR1 and CDR2 from the germline V gene are SGHRS and YFSETQ. V dropped 4 bases and J dropped 7; count of bases not matched to a gene: 7. This CDR3 contains 15 residues. For the CDR3, the DNA is TGCGCCAGCAGCCTCTCCGGGACAGGGGCTGAAAAACTGTTTTTT. Amino acids: CASSLSGTGAEKLFF.

V and J are TRBV10-3 and TRBJ1-5, with TRBD1 identical over 12 bases. The CDR3 loop spans 16 amino acids. Losses at the gene ends were 2 bases for V and 7 bases for J; bases not matched to a gene: 6. The V gene's germline CDR1 is ENHRY and CDR2 SYGVKD. CDR3 DNA sequence: TGTGCCATCAGTGAGGGGGACAGGGGGCCGAGACAGCCCCAGCATTTT. Protein: CAISEGDRGPRQPQHF.

This clonotype has at least ten counts. This chain links TRBV7-9 with TRBJ1-1; the D is unclear. Germline V lookup: CDR1 SEHNR, CDR2 FQNEAQ (reference sequence). V lost 5 bases, J lost 3 bases, and 10 bases lay in between. This CDR3 region has 13 residues. CDR3 in amino acids: CASSPPGDTEAFF. As DNA, the CDR3 is TGTGCCAGCAGCCCCCCCGGGGACACTGAAGCTTTCTTT. The whole variable domain, filled in from reference TRBV7-9 and TRBJ1-1, reads DTGVSQNPRHKITKRGQNVTFRCDPISEHNRLYWYRQTLGQGPEFLTYFQNEAQLEKSRLLSDRFSAERPKGSFSTLEIQRTEQGDSAMYLCASSPPGDTEAFFGQGTRLTVV.

This clonotype was counted between two and nine times. The rearrangement uses TRBV29-1 and TRBJ2-5; maybe TRBD2 (6 bases). Germline CDR1 SQVTM, CDR2 ANQGSEA. Trimming stripped 4 bases from V and 5 bases from J, with 14 bases between. The CDR3 is 13 amino acids. Here the CDR3 DNA reads TGCAGCGTTGTGGCCGGGGGACGGGAGACCCAGTACTTC. Protein sequence: CSVVAGGRETQYF.

This clonotype was recorded a few times. The CDR3 region is CASSRQGDPMNTEAFF. CDR3 coding DNA: TGTGCCAGCAGCCGACAGGGTGACCCGATGAACACTGAAGCTTTCTTT. The V and J genes are TRBV27 and TRBJ1-1; TRBD1 matches at 7 bases. This CDR3 is built from 16 residues. The V segment lost 6 bases and the J segment 0 bases; nucleotides outside the gene matches: 10. The V gene's germline CDR1 is MNHEY and CDR2 SMNVEV (reference sequence).